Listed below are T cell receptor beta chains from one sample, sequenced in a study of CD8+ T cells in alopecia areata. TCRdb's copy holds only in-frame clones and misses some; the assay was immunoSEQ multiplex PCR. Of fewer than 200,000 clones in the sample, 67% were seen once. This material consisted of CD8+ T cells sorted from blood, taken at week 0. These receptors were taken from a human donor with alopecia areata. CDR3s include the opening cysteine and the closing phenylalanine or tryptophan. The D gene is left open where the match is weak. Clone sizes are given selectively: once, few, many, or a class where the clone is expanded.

CDR3 DNA: TGTGCCAGCAGATATGGCAATCAGCCCCAGCATTTT; CDR3 protein: CASRYGNQPQHF; J gene: TRBJ1-5; V gene: TRBV27; D gene: NA; clone size: NA
CDR3 DNA: TGCGCCAGCAGCTTTAGCGGGGACCTTTACTCCTACGAGCAGTACTTC; CDR3 protein: CASSFSGDLYSYEQYF; J gene: TRBJ2-7; V gene: TRBV5-1; D gene: TRBD2; clone size: once
CDR3 DNA: TGTGCCAGTAGTCCAGATGTGGTCCCGTCTAACTATGGCTACACCTTC; CDR3 protein: CASSPDVVPSNYGYTF; J gene: TRBJ1-2; V gene: TRBV19; D gene: NA; clone size: NA
CDR3 DNA: TGTGCCAGCAGCATTGGGAGCTATCAGCCCCAGCATTTT; CDR3 protein: CASSIGSYQPQHF; J gene: TRBJ1-5; V gene: TRBV5-6; D gene: NA; clone size: few
CDR3 DNA: TGTGCTAGTGGTTTGGAGGGGCCCCCCGAGCAGTACTTC; CDR3 protein: CASGLEGPPEQYF; J gene: TRBJ2-7; V gene: TRBV12-5; D gene: NA; clone size: once
CDR3 DNA: TGCGCCAGCAGACACCTTGGGGCTGAAGCTTTCTTT; CDR3 protein: CASRHLGAEAFF; J gene: TRBJ1-1; V gene: TRBV5-1; D gene: NA; clone size: NA
CDR3 DNA: TGTGCCAGTAGAGCAGGACAGGGCTTCTCCTACGAGCAGTACTTC; CDR3 protein: CASRAGQGFSYEQYF; J gene: TRBJ2-7; V gene: TRBV19; D gene: TRBD1; clone size: NA
CDR3 DNA: TGTGCCATCAGTGAAAGGAAGGTAGACGAGCAGTACTTC; CDR3 protein: CAISERKVDEQYF; J gene: TRBJ2-7; V gene: TRBV10-3; D gene: NA; clone size: few
CDR3 DNA: TGTGCCAGCAGTTTGGTCTCTTATTCCTACAATGAGCAGTTCTTC; CDR3 protein: CASSLVSYSYNEQFF; J gene: TRBJ2-1; V gene: TRBV27; D gene: NA; clone size: NA
CDR3 DNA: TGTGCCTGGAGTGTAGGCTCCCGCACAGATACGCAGTATTTT; CDR3 protein: CAWSVGSRTDTQYF; J gene: TRBJ2-3; V gene: TRBV30; D gene: NA; clone size: NA
CDR3 DNA: TGTGCCAGTAGTCACGGGGGTAACACTGAAGCTTTCTTT; CDR3 protein: CASSHGGNTEAFF; J gene: TRBJ1-1; V gene: TRBV19; D gene: NA; clone size: few
CDR3 DNA: TGCGCCAGCAGCCATGGGACTAGCGGCAATGAGCAGTTCTTC; CDR3 protein: CASSHGTSGNEQFF; J gene: TRBJ2-1; V gene: TRBV4-1; D gene: TRBD2; clone size: NA
CDR3 DNA: TGTGCCAGCAGTTTAGGAGGGGACTGGGAGACCCAGTACTTC; CDR3 protein: CASSLGGDWETQYF; J gene: TRBJ2-5; V gene: TRBV27; D gene: NA; clone size: NA
CDR3 DNA: TGTGCCAGCAAAGGGGATGAGCAGTTCTTC; CDR3 protein: CASKGDEQFF; J gene: TRBJ2-1; V gene: TRBV2; D gene: NA; clone size: NA